This T cell receptor beta chain comes out of a study of T cells after yellow fever vaccination. Study context: Where fractions had low cell numbers, libraries were prepared from them with the SMART-Seq v4 Ultra Low Input RNA kit. Broader study findings: Post-booster reappearance was seen for most primary-vaccination clones (about 95% CD4, around 88% CD8). Just a small share of clonotypes turned up in the CD4 compartment as well as the CD8 compartment.

TCRdb used MiXCR to reprocess the 5' RACE reads, holding one entry per CDR3 protein. The sample lists about 150,000 distinct CDR3 sequences; about 6.9% were seen once. V was clipped by 6 bases and J by 0 bases, with 6 bases between them. This CDR3 is built from 13 residues. This clonotype was observed many times. Its antigen is unknown. The rearrangement joins TRBV12-3 or TRBV12-4 to TRBJ1-5; unclear D gene. The sequence was obtained from a man aged 25 to 40 who received the YFV17D yellow fever vaccine. The specimen comprised CD4+ T cells sorted from PBMCs, sampled 10 days after the yellow fever booster vaccination. CDR3: CASSLASNQPQHF. The CDR3 region has the DNA TGTGCCAGCAGCCTCGCTAGCAATCAGCCCCAGCATTTT.